The clone carrying this TCR beta chain was seen more than once but under ten times. The study assigned cohorts using participant-reported clinical history. Germline V gene sequence: CDR1 SGHRS, CDR2 YFSETQ. The V gene lost 2 bases and the J gene lost 4 bases, with 4 bases spanning the gap. The CDR3 has 12 residues. The sample comes from a study of blood T cell repertoires in COVID-19. Study at large: PBMCs, B-cell-depleted T cells, or T cells were the source of the cDNA or gDNA that made up the material.

In the original workflow: Amplified reference gene primers provided the basis for estimating nucleated cell counts. TCRdb keeps only in-frame clones here, not all; method: immunoSEQ multiplex PCR. The V and J calls and clone size are taken from that table; D and trimming were inferred from the DNA. The sample lists around 150,000 clones, around 80% seen once, with 4.5% to 7.5% in the top ten. Sequencing was done on a sample of PBMCs or T cells enriched from blood (not recorded which). The TCR sequence derives from a man aged 35 to 55 who had recovered from COVID-19. The chain recombines TRBV5-1 with TRBJ2-1; D remains ambiguous. As DNA, the CDR3 is TGCGCCAGCAGCTTTGCGTACAATGAGCAGTTCTTC. The encoded protein is CASSFAYNEQFF.